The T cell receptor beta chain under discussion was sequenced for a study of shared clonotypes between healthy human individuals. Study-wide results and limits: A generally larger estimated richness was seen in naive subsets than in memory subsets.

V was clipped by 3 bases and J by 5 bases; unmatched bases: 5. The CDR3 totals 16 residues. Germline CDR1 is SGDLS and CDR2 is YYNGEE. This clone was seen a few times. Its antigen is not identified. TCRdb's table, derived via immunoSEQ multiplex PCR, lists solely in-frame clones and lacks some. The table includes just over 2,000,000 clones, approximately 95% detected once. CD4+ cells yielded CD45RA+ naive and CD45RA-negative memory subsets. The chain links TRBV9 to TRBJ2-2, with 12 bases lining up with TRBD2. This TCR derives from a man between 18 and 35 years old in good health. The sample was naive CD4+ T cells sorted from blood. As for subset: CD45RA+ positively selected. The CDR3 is CASSDYLAGGTGELFF. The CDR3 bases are TGTGCCAGCAGCGACTACCTAGCGGGAGGGACCGGGGAGCTGTTTTTT.